This record looks at one T cell receptor beta chain sequence and its context. Its antigen is undetermined. CDR1 SGHRS and CDR2 YFSETQ come from the germline V gene. The CDR3 sequence is 15 residues long. V gave up 5 bases and J gave up 3 bases, with 17 bases separating them. This record comes from a study of Ad26.COV2.S vaccination and SARS-CoV-2 variants. Assay used: immunoSEQ multiplex PCR; TCRdb lists only in-frame clones, some missing. The data contain about 680,000 clones, roughly 90% of them singletons. Described treatment: around 19 received Ad26.COV2.S at low or high dose, single or two shots; several received placebo; per-sample allocation not given. Sampling took place 63 days after the first vaccine or placebo injection. Findings and caveats of the study: Non-spike TCR breadth was similar in vaccine and placebo recipients. Individuals receiving vaccine had higher spike-specific TCR breadth than placebo recipients did. Vaccinees reportedly had broad spike-specific CD8+ and CD4+ T cell responses. Breadth and depth estimates from TCRs may understate total T cell responses.

This chain joins TRBV5-1 and TRBJ1-1; D unresolved. The clonotype originates from a person aged 18 to 65 who received the Ad26.COV2.S COVID-19 vaccine or a placebo. The sequenced sample was peripheral blood, obtained in a trial of Ad26.COV2.S vaccine versus placebo. CDR3 DNA sequence: TGCGCCAGCAGGGCTGAGGGAGACTGGTACACTGAAGCTTTCTTT. Its protein product is CASRAEGDWYTEAFF.